This TCR beta chain was sequenced during a study of STAT3 mutations in large granular lymphocyte leukemia. A remark on this clone: The antigen remains undetermined.

Here immunoSEQ multiplex PCR was the method, and the copy in TCRdb shows in-frame clones only, minus some. The table has 20,000 to 30,000 clones, around 93% seen once. The CDR3 totals 16 residues. Germline CDR1 LGHNA, CDR2 YNFKEQ. V was trimmed by 0 bases and J by 9 bases, leaving 18 bases between them. The study's findings and limits: Differing intervals and regimens complicate linking therapy response to clone burden. Every T-cell large granular lymphocyte leukemia patient had at least one immunodominant TCR beta clonotype.

The genes are TRBV4-2 and TRBJ1-5; D is undetermined. The TCR comes from a man aged 40-55 years with T-cell large granular lymphocyte leukemia. Some clones in this sample may be carry-over from other donors' samples. The specimen was peripheral blood mononuclear cells. As DNA, the CDR3 is TGTGCCAGCAGCCAAGATGACGGGTTTGCAGAAGGGCCCCAGCATTTT. Translating it yields CASSQDDGFAEGPQHF.